This T cell receptor (beta chain) was sequenced in a study of blood T cells in healthy people across ages. This CDR3 comprises 14 residues. J gave up 6 bases and V 3 bases, and 5 bases lay outside the gene matches. Germline V lookup: CDR1 LNHDA, CDR2 SQIVND (reference sequence). Primers used in a second PCR of about 7 to 12 cycles were a sample-barcoded 5' primer and a J-beta primer mix. TCRdb reprocessed the 5' RACE reads with MiXCR, giving one entry per CDR3 protein. The top ten clones hold less than 20% of a sample with 450,000 to 700,000 distinct CDR3 sequences, about 26% of them seen once. The source material was blood. This TCR derives from a woman aged 70-85 years in good health. This sequence joins TRBV19 and TRBJ1-1, with TRBD1 identical over 9 bases. In DNA form, the CDR3 reads TGTGCCAGTAGTATCACAGGGGGCGTCGCTGAAGCTTTCTTT. Its protein is CASSITGGVAEAFF.